This T cell receptor (beta chain) was sequenced in a study of cytomegalovirus exposure and HLA in healthy donors. The PCR used 60 Vbeta and 13 Jbeta primers. The repertoire was sequenced with immunoSEQ multiplex PCR; TCRdb's copy has only in-frame clones and lacks some. The sample lists 90,000 to 140,000 clones, 76% occurring once. In its sample, this clone was seen once. Sequencing used PBMCs. This TCR came from a man aged 40-49 years in good health and CMV-seropositive.

CDR3 residues: CASSLGRGHESQYF. The DNA for the CDR3 is TGTGCCAGCAGTTTGGGTAGGGGGCATGAGAGTCAGTACTTC. The chain is built from TRBV28 and TRBJ2-4; 7 bases are shared with TRBD1. The V gene end was trimmed by 3 bases and the J gene end by 12 bases; junction bases not matched to a gene: 11. The CDR3 covers 14 residues. Germline V gene lookup returns CDR1 MDHEN and CDR2 SYDVKM.